This is a list of T cell receptor beta chains from one sample in a study of blood T cells in healthy people across ages. TCRdb re-derived calls from the 5' RACE reads in MiXCR, one entry per CDR3 protein. Of hundreds of thousands of distinct CDR3 sequences listed, roughly 20% were seen once; the top ten hold about 22%. Sequenced input: blood. These receptors all come from a man in his 70s in good health. The CDR3 runs from the conserved cysteine through the conserved F or W. D genes are given only for firm matches. Expanded clones are given a class, and other clones once, few, many or no size at all.

-,TRBJ2-3,-,TRBV20-1,CSARDRDTQYF,TGCAGTGCTAGAGATCGGGATACGCAGTATTTT
-,TRBJ1-2,few,TRBV7-9,CASSIQGGGYTF,TGTGCCAGCAGCATCCAGGGAGGTGGCTACACCTTC
-,TRBJ2-5,-,TRBV3-1,CASSQGTGIQETQYF,TGTGCCAGCAGCCAAGGAACAGGGATTCAAGAGACCCAGTACTTC
-,TRBJ2-5,-,TRBV12-3/TRBV12-4,CASSLVAGKVTETQYF,TGTGCCAGCAGTTTAGTTGCGGGGAAGGTAACAGAGACCCAGTACTTC
-,TRBJ2-4,-,TRBV20-1,CSAALGGYIQYF,TGCAGTGCCGCCTTGGGTGGCTACATTCAGTACTTC
-,TRBJ1-2,-,TRBV5-1,CASSFGGAGYTF,TGCGCCAGCAGCTTCGGTGGGGCCGGCTACACCTTC
-,TRBJ2-1,-,TRBV7-2,CASSRGLTFINEQFF,TGTGCCAGCAGCCGTGGACTGACTTTTATCAATGAGCAGTTCTTC
TRBD1,TRBJ1-5,few,TRBV12-3/TRBV12-4,CASSPGGFQPQHF,TGTGCCAGCAGCCCAGGGGGCTTTCAGCCCCAGCATTTT
-,TRBJ2-1,-,TRBV12-3/TRBV12-4,CASSLRDNYNEQFF,TGTGCCAGCAGTTTGAGGGATAACTACAATGAGCAGTTCTTC
-,TRBJ1-1,few,TRBV2,CASSEAPGTTNTEAFF,TGTGCCAGCAGTGAAGCTCCCGGGACAACAAACACTGAAGCTTTCTTT
-,TRBJ1-3,few,TRBV24-1,CATSDGGNTIYF,TGTGCCACCAGTGATGGGGGAAACACCATATATTTT
-,TRBJ1-2,-,TRBV6-5,CASSYSKGVGYGYTF,TGTGCCAGCAGTTACTCGAAAGGAGTCGGATATGGCTACACCTTC
-,TRBJ1-5,-,TRBV12-3/TRBV12-4,CASRKANQPQHF,TGTGCCAGCAGGAAGGCGAATCAGCCCCAGCATTTT
-,TRBJ2-7,few,TRBV28,CASSPGKTPYEQYF,TGTGCCAGCAGTCCGGGAAAGACCCCCTACGAGCAGTACTTC
-,TRBJ1-6,few,TRBV12-3/TRBV12-4,CASSLGHNSPLHF,TGTGCCAGCAGCCTTGGACATAATTCACCCCTCCACTTT
-,TRBJ2-1,-,TRBV27,CASSSGEVYNEQFF,TGTGCCAGCAGCTCGGGTGAAGTCTACAATGAGCAGTTCTTC
-,TRBJ1-2,few,TRBV9,CASSVAPGTNYGYTF,TGTGCCAGCAGCGTAGCTCCGGGGACGAACTATGGCTACACCTTC
-,TRBJ2-1,-,TRBV6-2/TRBV6-3,CASTVEPSSYNEQFF,TGTGCCAGCACGGTCGAACCGAGCTCCTACAATGAGCAGTTCTTC
-,TRBJ1-2,few,TRBV5-1,CASSLAQKYGYTF,TGCGCCAGCAGCTTGGCCCAGAAATATGGCTACACCTTC
TRBD2,TRBJ2-2,-,TRBV20-1,CSGLAGLPDTGELFF,TGCAGTGGACTAGCGGGGTTACCGGACACCGGGGAGCTGTTTTTT
-,TRBJ2-3,-,TRBV29-1,CSVESNGADTQYF,TGCAGCGTTGAATCCAATGGGGCGGATACGCAGTATTTT
TRBD2,TRBJ2-5,-,TRBV7-9,CASSFGTSGRSLETQYF,TGTGCCAGCAGCTTCGGGACTAGCGGGAGGTCGTTAGAGACCCAGTACTTC
-,TRBJ2-2,-,TRBV5-6,CASSLVYGELFF,TGTGCCAGCAGCTTGGTATACGGGGAGCTGTTTTTT
-,TRBJ2-5,few,TRBV3-1,CASSPLSGPAETQYF,TGTGCCAGCAGCCCTCTAAGCGGCCCAGCGGAGACCCAGTACTTC
-,TRBJ1-1,few,TRBV7-8,CASRRGRNTEAFF,TGTGCCAGCAGGAGAGGCAGGAACACTGAAGCTTTCTTT
-,TRBJ2-1,-,TRBV2,CASSEERGHTGNEQFF,TGTGCCAGTAGTGAAGAGAGGGGCCATACCGGCAATGAGCAGTTCTTC
TRBD2,TRBJ2-4,-,TRBV20-1,CSATLAGLAKNIQYF,TGCAGTGCTACACTAGCGGGGCTAGCCAAAAACATTCAGTACTTC
-,TRBJ2-7,-,TRBV6-6,CASSYSIWGEQYF,TGTGCCAGCAGTTACTCGATCTGGGGGGAGCAGTACTTC
-,TRBJ1-6,once,TRBV7-9,CASHREVNSPLHF,TGTGCCAGCCACCGGGAGGTTAATTCACCCCTCCACTTT
-,TRBJ2-5,many,TRBV7-7,CASSRDTQETQYF,TGTGCCAGCAGCAGGGACACTCAAGAGACCCAGTACTTC
-,TRBJ2-3,few,TRBV15,CATSRAPRVGTDTQYF,TGTGCCACCAGCAGAGCCCCCAGGGTGGGCACAGATACGCAGTATTTT